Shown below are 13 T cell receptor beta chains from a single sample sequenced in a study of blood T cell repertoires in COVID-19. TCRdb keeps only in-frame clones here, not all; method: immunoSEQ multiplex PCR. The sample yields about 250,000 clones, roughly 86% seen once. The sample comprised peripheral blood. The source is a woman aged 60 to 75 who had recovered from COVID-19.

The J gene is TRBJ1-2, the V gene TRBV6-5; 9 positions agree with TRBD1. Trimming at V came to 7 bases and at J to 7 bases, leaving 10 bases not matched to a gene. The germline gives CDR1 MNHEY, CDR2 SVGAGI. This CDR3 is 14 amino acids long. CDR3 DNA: TGTGCCAGCAAAAAACAGGGGGCGAACATTGGCTACACCTTC. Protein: CASKKQGANIGYTF.

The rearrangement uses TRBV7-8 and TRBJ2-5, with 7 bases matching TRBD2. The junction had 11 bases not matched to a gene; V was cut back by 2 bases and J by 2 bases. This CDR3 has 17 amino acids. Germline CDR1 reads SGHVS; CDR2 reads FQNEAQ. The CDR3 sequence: CASSLPRRLAAQETQYF. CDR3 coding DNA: TGTGCCAGCAGCTTACCCCGTAGGCTAGCGGCTCAAGAGACCCAGTACTTC.

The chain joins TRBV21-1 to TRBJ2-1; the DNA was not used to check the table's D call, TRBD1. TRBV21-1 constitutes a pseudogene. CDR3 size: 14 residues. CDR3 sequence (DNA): TGTGCCAGCAGCCCGGGACAGGGTAGTTGTGAGCAGTTCTTC. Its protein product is CASSPGQGSCEQFF.

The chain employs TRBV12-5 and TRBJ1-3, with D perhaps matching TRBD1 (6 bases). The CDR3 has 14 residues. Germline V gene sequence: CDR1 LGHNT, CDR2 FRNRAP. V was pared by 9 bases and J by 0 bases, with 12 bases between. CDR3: CARPQGSSGNTIYF. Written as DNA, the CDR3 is TGTGCTAGACCTCAGGGGAGCTCTGGAAACACCATATATTTT.

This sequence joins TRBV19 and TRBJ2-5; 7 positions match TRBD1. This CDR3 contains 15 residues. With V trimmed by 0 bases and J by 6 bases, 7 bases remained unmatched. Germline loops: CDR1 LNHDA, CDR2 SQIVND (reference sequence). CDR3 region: CASSIDVQGMKTQYF. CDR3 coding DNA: TGTGCCAGTAGTATAGATGTACAGGGGATGAAGACCCAGTACTTC.

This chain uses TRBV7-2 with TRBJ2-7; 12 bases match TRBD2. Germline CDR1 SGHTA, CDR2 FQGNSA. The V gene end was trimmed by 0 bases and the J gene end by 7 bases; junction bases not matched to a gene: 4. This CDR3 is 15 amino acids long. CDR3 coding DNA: TGTGCCAGCAGCTTAGCGCTAGCGGGGGGGGTTGAGCAGTACTTC. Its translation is CASSLALAGGVEQYF.

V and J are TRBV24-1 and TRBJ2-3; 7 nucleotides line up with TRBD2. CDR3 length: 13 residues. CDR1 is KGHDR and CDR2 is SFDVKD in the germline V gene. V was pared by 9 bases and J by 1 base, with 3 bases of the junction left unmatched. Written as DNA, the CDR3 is TGTGCCACCCCAGGACTAGGCACAGATACGCAGTATTTT. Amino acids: CATPGLGTDTQYF.

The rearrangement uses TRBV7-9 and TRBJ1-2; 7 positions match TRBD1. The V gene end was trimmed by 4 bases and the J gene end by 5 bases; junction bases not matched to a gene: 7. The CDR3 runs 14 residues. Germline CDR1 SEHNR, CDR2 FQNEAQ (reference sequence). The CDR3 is CASSSTGVGYGYTF. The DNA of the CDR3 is TGTGCCAGCAGCTCTACAGGGGTTGGATATGGCTACACCTTC.

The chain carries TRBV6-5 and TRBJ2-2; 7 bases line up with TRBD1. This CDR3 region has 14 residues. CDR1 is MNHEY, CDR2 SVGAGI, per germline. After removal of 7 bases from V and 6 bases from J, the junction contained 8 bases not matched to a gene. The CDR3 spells CASKGQLLPGELFF. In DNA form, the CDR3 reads TGTGCCAGCAAGGGACAGTTACTGCCCGGGGAGCTGTTTTTT.

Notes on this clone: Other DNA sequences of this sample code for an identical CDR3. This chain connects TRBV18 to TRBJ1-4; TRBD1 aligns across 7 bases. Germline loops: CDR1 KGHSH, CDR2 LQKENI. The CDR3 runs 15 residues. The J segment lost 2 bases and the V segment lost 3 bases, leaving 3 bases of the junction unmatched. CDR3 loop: CASSPRQGTNEKLFF. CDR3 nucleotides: TGTGCCAGCTCACCCAGACAGGGCACTAATGAAAAACTGTTTTTT.

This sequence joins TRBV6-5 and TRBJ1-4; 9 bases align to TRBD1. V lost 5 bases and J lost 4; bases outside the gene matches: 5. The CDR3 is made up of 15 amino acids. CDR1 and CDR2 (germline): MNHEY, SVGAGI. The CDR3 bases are TGTGCCAGCAGTCCACAGGGGGCGGGTAATGAAAAACTGTTTTTT. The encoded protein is CASSPQGAGNEKLFF.

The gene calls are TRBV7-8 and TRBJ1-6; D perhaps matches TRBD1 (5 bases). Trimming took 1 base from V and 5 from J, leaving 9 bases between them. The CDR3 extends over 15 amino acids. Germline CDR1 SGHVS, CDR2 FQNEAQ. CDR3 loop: CASSLGRGDNSPLHF. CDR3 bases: TGTGCCAGCAGCTTAGGGCGGGGCGATAATTCACCCCTCCACTTT.

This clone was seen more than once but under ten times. The DNA for the CDR3 is TGTGCCAGCAGTGAGAACAGGGGGCGAGTACAAAAACTGTTTTTT. It encodes CASSENRGRVQKLFF. V is TRBV2 and J is TRBJ1-4, with 9 nucleotides matching TRBD1. V lost 3 bases and J lost 9; bases outside the gene matches: 8. The CDR3 runs to 15 residues. Germline lookup yields CDR1 SNHLY and CDR2 FYNNEI.